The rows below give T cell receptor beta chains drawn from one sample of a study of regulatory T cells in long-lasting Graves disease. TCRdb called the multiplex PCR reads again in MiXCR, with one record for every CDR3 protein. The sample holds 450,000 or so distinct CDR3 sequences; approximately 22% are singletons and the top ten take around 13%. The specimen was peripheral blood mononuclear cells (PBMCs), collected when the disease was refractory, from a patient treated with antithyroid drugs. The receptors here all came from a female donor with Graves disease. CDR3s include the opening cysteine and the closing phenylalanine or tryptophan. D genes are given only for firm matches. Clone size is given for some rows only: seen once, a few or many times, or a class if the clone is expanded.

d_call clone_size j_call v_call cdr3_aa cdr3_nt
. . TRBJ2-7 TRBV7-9 CASSVDRTYEQYF TGTGCCAGCAGCGTCGACAGGACGTACGAGCAGTACTTC
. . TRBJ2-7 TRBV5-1 CASSLLGTPYEQYF TGCGCCAGCAGCCTTCTCGGGACCCCCTACGAGCAGTACTTC
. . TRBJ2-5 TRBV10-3 CAISEREYQETQYF TGTGCCATCAGTGAACGGGAGTACCAAGAGACCCAGTACTTC
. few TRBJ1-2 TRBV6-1 CASSEALRVGGAHYGYTF TGTGCCAGCAGTGAAGCCCTCCGCGTCGGGGGGGCCCACTATGGCTACACCTTC
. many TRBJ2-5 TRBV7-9 CASSISGQETQYF TGTGCCAGCAGCATCTCAGGGCAAGAGACCCAGTACTTC
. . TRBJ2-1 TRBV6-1 CASRGNEEQFF TGTGCCAGCAGGGGCAATGAGGAGCAGTTCTTC
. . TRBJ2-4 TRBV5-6 CASKLRVLDIQYF TGTGCCAGCAAATTAAGGGTTTTAGACATTCAGTACTTC
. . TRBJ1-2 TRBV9 CASSPNRENYGYTF TGTGCCAGCAGCCCCAACAGGGAGAACTATGGCTACACCTTC
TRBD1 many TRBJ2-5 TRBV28 CASSVTGGGQETQYF TGTGCCAGCAGCGTCACAGGGGGCGGTCAAGAGACCCAGTACTTC
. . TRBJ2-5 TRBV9 CASSVGSVQETQYF TGTGCCAGCAGCGTAGGATCTGTCCAAGAGACCCAGTACTTC
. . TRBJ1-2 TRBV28 CASSFFGEPGLWLKYRGYGYTF TGTGCCAGCAGTTTCTTCGGGGAGCCGGGGCTATGGCTAAAGTACCGGGGCTATGGCTACACCTTC
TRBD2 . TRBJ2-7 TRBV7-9 CASSWEGLAVSYEQYF TGTGCCAGCAGCTGGGAAGGACTAGCGGTCTCCTACGAGCAGTACTTC
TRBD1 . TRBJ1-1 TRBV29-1 CSVEIGGAGTEAFF TGCAGCGTTGAGATAGGGGGCGCGGGCACTGAAGCTTTCTTT
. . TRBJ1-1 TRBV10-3 CATLGVSNTEAFF TGTGCCACCCTAGGGGTCTCGAACACTGAAGCTTTCTTT
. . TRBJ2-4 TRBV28 CASSPAGWAKNIQYF TGTGCCAGCAGCCCCGCAGGGTGGGCCAAAAACATTCAGTACTTC
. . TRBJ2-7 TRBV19 CASSPAPPDYEQYF TGTGCCAGTAGTCCGGCCCCCCCCGACTACGAGCAGTACTTC
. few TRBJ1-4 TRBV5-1 CASKGSGQDEKLFF TGCGCCAGCAAAGGTTCCGGGCAGGATGAAAAACTGTTTTTT
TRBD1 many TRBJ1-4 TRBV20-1 CSLTGGIGANEKLFF TGCAGCCTGACAGGGGGAATAGGAGCTAATGAAAAACTGTTTTTT
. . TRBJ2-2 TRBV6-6 CASSYSEPAGELFF TGTGCCAGCAGTTACTCGGAGCCGGCCGGGGAGCTGTTTTTT
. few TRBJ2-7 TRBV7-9 CASSLGKSAYEQYF TGTGCCAGCAGCTTAGGCAAATCGGCCTACGAGCAGTACTTC
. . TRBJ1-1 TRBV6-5 CASSYRTESTEAFF TGTGCCAGCAGTTATCGGACAGAGAGCACTGAAGCTTTCTTT
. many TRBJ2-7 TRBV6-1 CASRTLGAGDEQYF TGTGCCAGCCGAACCCTGGGGGCAGGGGACGAGCAGTACTTC
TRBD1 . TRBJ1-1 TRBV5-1 CASSLRTGKEHLPFF TGCGCCAGCAGCTTGAGGACAGGGAAGGAACATCTACCTTTCTTT
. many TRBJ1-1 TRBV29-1 CSVAAGGNTEAFF TGCAGCGTGGCGGCTGGGGGGAACACTGAAGCTTTCTTT
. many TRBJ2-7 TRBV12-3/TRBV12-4 CASSLTESYEQYF TGTGCCAGCAGTTTAACAGAGAGCTACGAGCAGTACTTC
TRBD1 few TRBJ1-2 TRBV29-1 CSLFDRGYGYTF TGCAGCCTTTTTGACAGGGGCTATGGCTACACCTTC
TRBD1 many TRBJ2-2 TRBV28 CASRDRGNTGELFF TGTGCCAGCAGGGACAGGGGAAACACCGGGGAGCTGTTTTTT
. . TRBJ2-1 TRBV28 CASTLLGLSSYNEQFF TGTGCCAGCACTCTGCTGGGACTGAGCTCCTACAATGAGCAGTTCTTC
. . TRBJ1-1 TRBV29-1 CSVASGTALACTEAFF TGCAGCGTCGCCTCCGGGACGGCCCTTGCGTGCACTGAAGCTTTCTTT
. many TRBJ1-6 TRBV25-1 CASSSSEGVSSPLHF TGTGCCAGCAGTTCATCCGAGGGAGTTAGTTCACCCCTCCACTTT
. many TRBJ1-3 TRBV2 CASRPDSISGNTIYF TGTGCCAGCAGGCCGGACAGTATCTCTGGAAACACCATATATTTT
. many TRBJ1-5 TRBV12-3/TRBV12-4 CASSSAFFNQPQHF TGTGCCAGCAGTTCCGCTTTTTTCAATCAGCCCCAGCATTTT
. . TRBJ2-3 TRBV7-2 CASSSPGDTQYF TGTGCCAGCAGCTCCCCGGGGGATACGCAGTATTTT